This T cell receptor beta chain emerged from a study of human T cells and chemical hapten exposure. Overall study: DPC at 2% was the sensitizing agent, placed on approximately 2 cm by approximately 2 cm of upper inner arm skin. Minor volume differences among pooled libraries chiefly drove per-sample TCR yield variation. The study enrolled mostly female patients with alopecia areata, totalis or universalis.

Described time point: pre-sensitization, week 0. Sample treatment: therapeutic diphenylcyclopropenone sensitization with weekly scalp DPC. Researchers sampled blood before each patch test went on. The CDR3 spans 16 residues. CDR1 and CDR2 (germline): SGDLS, YYNGEE. Each CDR3 protein gets one entry after TCRdb re-called the RACE reads with MiXCR. Of 240,000 or so distinct CDR3 sequences listed, about 9% were seen once; the top ten hold approximately 2.3%. Regarding this clonotype: A junction end diverges from the germline sequence, so it may reflect a read error.

This TCR was sampled from a woman aged 40-49 years with alopecia areata. Some clones in this sample may be carry-over from other donors' samples. The J gene is TRBJ2-5, the V gene TRBV9, with TRBD2 matching over 15 bases. The source was whole blood, collected in connection with sensitization to the hapten diphenylcyclopropenone (DPC). In DNA, the CDR3 is TGTGCCAGCAGCATCGGGACTAGCGGGAGGATAGAGACCCAGAACTTC. It codes for CASSIGTSGRIETQNF.